Listed here are 23 T cell receptor beta chains from one sample, sequenced in a study of T cell clonality in common variable immunodeficiency. The assay was immunoSEQ multiplex PCR, and TCRdb's table has in-frame clones only and misses some. This sample carries some 38,000 clones, none of them present only once. Sequencing was carried out using peripheral blood mononuclear cells. These receptor sequences come from a person between 18 and 75 years old in good health.

In its sample, this clone was seen many times. The read gets to within 3 residues of the CDR3 end, and the germline J gene fills in the rest. This chain connects TRBV30 to TRBJ2-5, with TRBD2 matching 8 bases. In germline, CDR1 is GTSNPN, CDR2 SVGIG (reference sequence). This CDR3 contains 15 residues. With V trimmed by 2 bases and J by 3 bases, 8 bases remained unmatched. The CDR3 reads CAWSRGAGEKETQYF. The CDR3 bases that were read are TGTGCCTGGAGTCGAGGAGCGGGAGAGAAAGAGACC.

About this clone itself: The read halts 3 residues ahead of the CDR3 end, with the missing end drawn from the germline J gene. V is TRBV7-9 and J is TRBJ1-2; possible D gene TRBD1, 6 bases. Per germline, CDR1 SEHNR and CDR2 FQNEAQ (reference sequence). The CDR3 is 15 amino acids. The CDR3 loop reads CASSLAPGHQYEYTF. The CDR3 bases that were read are TGTGCCAGCAGCTTAGCCCCGGGACACCAATACGAA.

This clone appeared many times. The sequence runs out 3 residues before the end of the CDR3; the remainder is reconstructed from the germline J gene. This chain uses TRBV12-3 or TRBV12-4 with TRBJ2-7; no definite D call. The CDR3 has 13 amino acids. Trimming stripped 6 bases from V and 4 bases from J, with 13 bases between. The CDR3 here is CASRNRAFYEQYF. The CDR3 DNA, read in part, is TGTGCCAGCAGAAACAGAGCTTTTTACGAG.

In this sample, this clone turned up many times. The read ends 3 residues early relative to the CDR3; the germline J gene fills the gap. The chain employs TRBV20-1 and TRBJ2-2; TRBD2 agrees at 8 bases. The CDR3 has 17 residues. Per the germline V gene, CDR1 is DFQATT and CDR2 is SNEGSKA (reference sequence). The CDR3 is CSARDDPGGSGANVLFF. Incomplete CDR3 DNA: TGCAGTGCTAGAGATGATCCGGGAGGGTCTGGGGCCAACGTG.

Details on this clone: The read halts 3 residues ahead of the CDR3 end, with the missing end drawn from the germline J gene. The chain has TRBV27 and TRBJ2-7; TRBD1 matches at 9 bases. This CDR3 comprises 13 residues. The V gene end was trimmed by 10 bases and the J gene end by 2 bases; junction bases not matched to a gene: 6. From germline, CDR1 is MNHEY and CDR2 SMNVEV (reference sequence). The CDR3 here is CATRTGATYEQYF. The part of the CDR3 DNA that was read is TGTGCCACCCGGACAGGGGCGACCTACGAG.

This clone was found many times. The CDR3 extends 3 residues past the end of the read, so its final part is completed from the germline J gene. This sequence joins TRBV29-1 and TRBJ1-1; a weak D match, TRBD1 (6 bases). Trimming cost V 3 bases and J 4 bases, with 15 bases left between them. Germline CDR1 reads SQVTM; CDR2 reads ANQGSEA. The CDR3 loop spans 14 amino acids. CDR3: CSVDLGGVGTEAFF. The CDR3 bases that were read are TGCAGCGTTGACCTAGGGGGAGTCGGCACTGAA.

This clone was counted at least ten times. Read sequence stops 3 residues before the CDR3 end, and the germline J gene provides the missing end. The chain is built from TRBV10-2 and TRBJ2-1; the D gene is possibly TRBD2 (7 bases). This CDR3 comprises 15 residues. Germline V gene data show CDR1 as WSHSY and CDR2 as SAAADI. Deletions cut 3 bases from V and 6 bases from J, with 15 bases between. CDR3 DNA (partial): TGCGCCAGCAGTGAAGGGACTACCAGGGGCAATGAG. Residues: CASSEGTTRGNE. The entire CDR3 protein is CASSEGTTRGNEQFF.

In this sample, this clone turned up a few times. The CDR3 sequence: CASSRTSYEQYF. The sequenced CDR3 bases are TGCGCCAGCAGCCGAACTAGCTACGAG. J is TRBJ2-7 and V is TRBV5-1; D possibly corresponds to TRBD2 (5 bases). The read ends 3 residues early relative to the CDR3; the germline J gene fills the gap. With 4 bases removed from V and 3 bases from J, the gap between germline ends came to 8 bases. The CDR3 consists of 12 residues. Germline loops: CDR1 SGHRS, CDR2 YFSETQ.

This clone was seen more than once but under ten times. The sequenced fragment ends 3 residues before the CDR3 boundary, so the rest is inferred from the germline J gene. This chain connects TRBV5-5 to TRBJ1-5; D not certain. The CDR3 has 15 amino acids. Germline loops: CDR1 SGHKS, CDR2 YYEKEE (reference sequence). V was pared by 2 bases and J by 0 bases, with 9 bases between. This chain's CDR3 is CASSFGGYSNQPQHF. The sequenced part of the CDR3 DNA is TGTGCCAGCAGCTTCGGAGGGTATAGCAATCAGCCC.

About this clone: The read comes to an end 3 residues before the CDR3 does, leaving the germline J gene to fill in the end. The chain joins TRBV5-1 to TRBJ2-3; possible D gene TRBD1, 6 bases. Germline CDR1 SGHRS, CDR2 YFSETQ. The CDR3 totals 13 residues. The covered CDR3 bases are TGCGCCAGCAGCTGGGGGCCCGAAGAGACG. This sequence encodes CASSWGPEET. From start to end, the CDR3 is CASSWGPEETQYF.

This clone has a count of ten or more. The read terminates 3 residues before the CDR3 end, so the remaining end is supplied by the germline J gene. V and J are TRBV10-1 and TRBJ2-2; the D is unclear. The CDR3 contains 14 residues. Trimming cost V 2 bases and J 5 bases, with 9 bases left between them. Germline V gene lookup returns CDR1 WNHNN and CDR2 SYGVQD (reference sequence). CDR3 protein: CASSETRPTGELFF. Partial CDR3 DNA: TGCGCCAGCAGTGAGACTCGCCCAACCGGGGAG.

This clone was seen a few times. The CDR3 end lies 3 residues beyond the end of the read and is filled in from the germline J gene. The rearrangement joins TRBV19 to TRBJ1-2, with 8 bases lining up with TRBD1. Germline CDR1 reads LNHDA; CDR2 reads SQIVND (reference sequence). The CDR3 totals 17 residues. The sequenced CDR3 bases are TGTGCCAGTAGTATGTCTCGGCAAAGACAGGGGATTCTTGTC. Translated: CASSMSRQRQGILV. From start to end, the CDR3 is CASSMSRQRQGILVYTF.

This clone has at least ten counts. The read ends 3 residues early relative to the CDR3; the germline J gene fills the gap. The V call is TRBV5-1, the J call TRBJ2-3; maybe TRBD1 (6 bases). The CDR3 runs to 16 residues. V was trimmed by 4 bases and J by 0 bases, leaving 15 bases between them. Germline assignment: CDR1 SGHRS and CDR2 YFSETQ. The CDR3 reads CASSRVPDSSTDTQYF. The covered CDR3 bases are TGCGCCAGCAGCCGGGTCCCGGACAGCAGCACAGATACG.

This clone was seen repeatedly, ten times or more. The read comes to an end 3 residues before the CDR3 does, leaving the germline J gene to fill in the end. The V call is TRBV18, the J call TRBJ1-3; possible D gene TRBD1, 5 bases. The CDR3 spans 16 residues. Germline V lookup: CDR1 KGHSH, CDR2 LQKENI. Trimming stripped 3 bases from V and 0 bases from J, with 12 bases between. This CDR3 reads CASSPGTYSSGNTIYF. The sequenced part of the CDR3 DNA is TGTGCCAGCTCACCTGGGACTTATTCCTCTGGAAACACC.

This clone was seen ten or more times. Coverage ceases 3 residues before the CDR3 finishes, and the germline J gene fills in the end. J is TRBJ2-2 and V is TRBV4-2, with TRBD2 matching 12 bases. The CDR3 runs 18 residues. The V and J ends lost 1 base and 7 bases, in that order; junction bases with no gene match: 10. Germline V gives CDR1 LGHNA, CDR2 YNFKEQ. Incomplete CDR3 DNA: TGTGCCAGCAGCCAAGGGCGGCTAGCGGGAGGGCCGGTCGGGGAG. It translates to CASSQGRLAGGPVGE. The CDR3 in its entirety is CASSQGRLAGGPVGELFF.

Ten or more counts support this clone. Coverage ceases 3 residues before the CDR3 finishes, and the germline J gene fills in the end. J is TRBJ2-7 and V is TRBV12-3 or TRBV12-4; 7 bases match TRBD2. The CDR3 consists of 14 residues. V lost 3 bases and J lost 3; bases outside the gene matches: 5. CDR3 region: CASSFQSGGYEQYF. The CDR3 bases that were read are TGTGCCAGCAGTTTCCAATCGGGGGGCTACGAG.

This clone was seen at least ten times. CDR3 bases read: TGCAGCGTGGGACCTAGCGGGAGTGTCGGAGAGACC. Translating it yields CSVGPSGSVGET. In full, the CDR3 reads CSVGPSGSVGETQYF. V gene TRBV29-1 combines with J gene TRBJ2-5; 10 bases align to TRBD2. The CDR3 end is not reached by the read, which stops 3 residues before it; the germline J gene fills it in. The CDR3 is 15 residues long. CDR1 and CDR2 from the germline V gene are SQVTM and ANQGSEA. The junction had 11 bases not matched to a gene; V was cut back by 6 bases and J by 4 bases.

This clone showed up many times. The CDR3 loop is CASSQVGAEGNEQFF. The sequenced part of the CDR3 DNA is TGTGCCAGCAGCCAAGTGGGGGCCGAAGGTAATGAG. This chain links TRBV14 with TRBJ2-1, with D perhaps matching TRBD1 (6 bases). The read comes to an end 3 residues before the CDR3 does, leaving the germline J gene to fill in the end. CDR3 length: 15 amino acids. Germline V CDR1 and CDR2: SGHDN, FVKESK. V dropped 1 base and J dropped 7 bases, with 14 bases sitting between them.

There are many counts of this clone. The read ends 3 residues before the CDR3 terminus; that terminus is restored from the germline J gene. This chain joins TRBV5-6 and TRBJ2-7; a weak D match, TRBD1 (5 bases). This CDR3 is built from 15 residues. The germline V and J ends were trimmed by 2 bases and 3 bases, with 15 bases remaining between them. CDR1 is SGHDT and CDR2 is YYEEEE in the germline V gene. CDR3 region: CASSLRGLRDYEQYF. The covered CDR3 bases are TGTGCCAGCAGCTTAAGGGGCCTCAGGGACTACGAG.

This clone was observed many times. The CDR3 end lies 3 residues beyond the end of the read and is filled in from the germline J gene. The chain links TRBV4-1 to TRBJ1-4; 7 bases align to TRBD1. This CDR3 has 15 amino acids. V shed 1 base, J shed 3 bases, and the junction held 2 bases outside the gene matches. Looked up from germline, CDR1 is MGHRA and CDR2 is YSYEKL. The covered CDR3 bases are TGCGCCAGCAGCCAAGGGGGACAGTCTAATGAAAAA. Translated, it gives CASSQGGQSNEK. The complete CDR3 protein is CASSQGGQSNEKLFF.

The sample holds many counts of this clone. The CDR3 DNA, read in part, is TGTGCCAGCAGTTACGGCCCCACAGGGACCTACGAG. Its translation: CASSYGPTGTYE. The entire CDR3 reads CASSYGPTGTYEQYF. This rearrangement joins TRBV6-2 or TRBV6-3 to TRBJ2-7; maybe TRBD1 (6 bases). The CDR3 end is not reached by the read, which stops 3 residues before it; the germline J gene fills it in. CDR3 size: 15 residues. Germline V gene data show CDR1 as MNHEY and CDR2 as SVGEGT. Trimming left V 2 bases short and J 2 bases short, with 13 bases between.

Ten or more counts support this clone. Sequencing ends 3 residues short of the CDR3 end; the germline J gene provides the rest. The chain uses TRBV15 and TRBJ2-7; the D gene is possibly TRBD2 (6 bases). With 5 bases removed from V and 3 bases from J, the gap between germline ends came to 14 bases. Per the germline V gene, CDR1 is LNHNV and CDR2 is YYDKDF (reference sequence). There are 14 residues in the CDR3. The covered CDR3 bases are TGTGCCACCAGCGAAGGGCGGGGAAACTACGAG. This codes for CATSEGRGNYE. The full CDR3 protein is CATSEGRGNYEQYF.

This clone was recorded at least ten times. The missing CDR3 end, 3 residues past where the read stops, is filled in from the germline J gene. This chain uses TRBV19 with TRBJ1-1; D might be TRBD1 (6 bases). V was clipped by 7 bases and J by 2 bases, with 14 bases between them. The CDR3 is made up of 14 amino acids. Germline assignment: CDR1 LNHDA and CDR2 SQIVND (reference sequence). CDR3 amino acids: CASNPRDINTEAFF. The covered CDR3 bases are TGTGCCAGTAACCCCCGGGACATAAACACTGAA.